The rows below give T cell receptor beta chains drawn from one sample of a study of shared clonotypes between healthy human individuals. Here immunoSEQ multiplex PCR was the method, and the copy in TCRdb shows in-frame clones only, minus some. The table has about 2.3 million clones, roughly 93% seen once. Specimen: naive CD4+ T cells from PBMCs. The origin of the receptors is a man between 18 and 35 years old in good health. Some clones in this sample may be carry-over from other donors' samples. CDR3s include the opening cysteine and the closing phenylalanine or tryptophan. D genes are given only for firm matches. Size is omitted from some rows. Given values are once, few, many or a class for expanded clones.

v_call	clone_size	d_call	j_call	cdr3_aa	cdr3_nt
TRBV27	few	-	TRBJ1-1	CASSLSGGVQNTEAFF	TGTGCCAGCAGTTTATCGGGGGGGGTACAGAACACTGAAGCTTTCTTT
TRBV5-4	once	TRBD1	TRBJ2-3	CASSTRQGLTDTQYF	TGTGCCAGCAGCACCCGACAGGGGTTAACAGATACGCAGTATTTT
TRBV19	-	-	TRBJ1-5	CASSIPSTGHSNQPQHF	TGTGCCAGTAGTATCCCCTCGACAGGCCATAGCAATCAGCCCCAGCATTTT
TRBV2	-	TRBD1	TRBJ1-1	CASTPRGTSGMNTEAFF	TGTGCCAGCACCCCCAGGGGGACATCGGGGATGAACACTGAAGCTTTCTTT
TRBV7-2	once	-	TRBJ2-4	CASSFTGTVGNIQYF	TGTGCCAGCAGCTTTACCGGGACGGTGGGGAACATTCAGTACTTC
TRBV2	-	TRBD2	TRBJ2-5	CASSQRERETQYF	TGTGCCAGCAGTCAGCGGGAGCGGGAGACCCAGTACTTC
TRBV19	-	-	TRBJ2-3	CASKETDVSTDTQYF	TGTGCCAGTAAAGAGACGGACGTTAGCACAGATACGCAGTATTTT
TRBV9	-	-	TRBJ2-2	CASSVENNGRNTGELFF	TGTGCCAGCAGCGTAGAGAACAACGGGAGGAACACCGGGGAGCTGTTTTTT
TRBV5-1	-	-	TRBJ1-1	CASRVADTEAFF	TGCGCCAGCAGGGTCGCGGACACTGAAGCTTTCTTT
TRBV9	-	TRBD1	TRBJ2-2	CASSAGGNTGELFF	TGTGCCAGCAGCGCAGGGGGCAACACCGGGGAGCTGTTTTTT
TRBV7-9	once	-	TRBJ1-2	CASAGPGWGYTF	TGTGCCAGCGCGGGTCCGGGGTGGGGCTACACCTTC
TRBV20-1	-	TRBD2	TRBJ2-7	CSAGTRNEQYF	TGCAGTGCCGGGACTAGAAACGAGCAGTACTTC
TRBV6-5	-	-	TRBJ1-3	CASARAAGNTIYF	TGTGCCTCTGCCAGAGCCGCTGGAAACACCATATATTTT
TRBV2	-	-	TRBJ2-5	CASSEIQETQYF	TGTGCCAGCAGTGAGATACAAGAGACCCAGTACTTC
TRBV5-4	-	TRBD2	TRBJ2-3	CASSSRSGGPQYF	TGTGCCAGCAGCTCCCGCTCGGGGGGTCCGCAGTATTTT
TRBV19	once	TRBD1	TRBJ2-1	CATSRDRGTYSYNEQFF	TGTGCCACTTCCCGGGACAGGGGGACGTATTCCTACAATGAGCAGTTCTTC
TRBV7-3	-	-	TRBJ2-3	CASSPAWTDTQYF	TGTGCCAGCAGCCCCGCATGGACAGATACGCAGTATTTT
TRBV9	-	-	TRBJ2-3	CASSPVGGARTDTQYF	TGTGCCAGCAGCCCAGTAGGGGGGGCTCGCACAGATACGCAGTATTTT
TRBV5-1	-	-	TRBJ1-1	CASSLQTLNTEAFF	TGCGCCAGCAGCTTGCAGACCCTGAACACTGAAGCTTTCTTT
TRBV19	-	TRBD2	TRBJ2-1	CASLGGSGTYNEQFF	TGTGCCAGCCTCGGAGGTAGCGGGACCTACAATGAGCAGTTCTTC
TRBV30	-	-	TRBJ2-4	CAWSRRGRDIQYF	TGTGCCTGGAGCCGTCGGGGGCGAGACATTCAGTACTTC
TRBV6-5	-	-	TRBJ2-7	CASSLNYEQYF	TGTGCCAGCAGCTTGAACTACGAGCAGTACTTC
TRBV7-2	-	-	TRBJ2-5	CASSLASRAETQYF	TGTGCCAGCAGCTTAGCGTCCAGGGCCGAGACCCAGTACTTC
TRBV2	-	-	TRBJ1-1	CASSGTAPNTEAFF	TGTGCCAGCAGTGGGACGGCGCCGAACACTGAAGCTTTCTTT
TRBV18	-	-	TRBJ2-1	CASSPLIEGDEQFF	TGTGCCAGCTCACCACTCATCGAGGGGGATGAGCAGTTCTTC
TRBV29-1	-	TRBD2	TRBJ2-5	CSSGRAQETQYF	TGTTCTAGCGGGAGGGCCCAAGAGACCCAGTACTTC
TRBV29-1	-	TRBD1	TRBJ1-2	CSAMLGVVGQSYGYTF	TGCAGCGCCATGCTGGGTGTGGTGGGACAGAGCTATGGCTACACCTTC
TRBV5-1	-	TRBD2	TRBJ2-3	CASSPGTSGLSTDTQYF	TGCGCCAGCAGCCCCGGGACTAGCGGGCTGAGCACAGATACGCAGTATTTT
TRBV13	-	-	TRBJ2-1	CASSSKGYNEQFF	TGTGCCAGCAGCTCCAAGGGCTACAATGAGCAGTTCTTC
TRBV7-2	-	-	TRBJ2-5	CASSLAFGETQYF	TGTGCCAGCAGCTTAGCGTTTGGCGAGACCCAGTACTTC
TRBV27	-	-	TRBJ2-3	CASSLRPGALSTDTQYF	TGTGCCAGCAGTTTACGGCCTGGGGCTCTAAGCACAGATACGCAGTATTTT
TRBV5-6	-	-	TRBJ1-2	CASSLWDTVVVYTF	TGTGCCAGCAGCTTGTGGGACACGGTGGTGGTCTACACCTTC
TRBV5-1	-	-	TRBJ2-7	CASSLAGEEQYF	TGCGCCAGCAGCTTGGCGGGGGAGGAGCAGTACTTC
TRBV29-1	-	-	TRBJ2-7	CSVGQPYEQYF	TGCAGCGTTGGGCAGCCCTACGAGCAGTACTTC
TRBV11-3	-	TRBD2	TRBJ2-4	CASSFCAGGPPKNIQYF	TGTGCCAGCAGCTTTTGCGCGGGAGGGCCTCCCAAAAACATTCAGTACTTC
TRBV5-4	once	TRBD2	TRBJ2-1	CASSLVKSSGSSNEQFF	TGTGCCAGCAGCCTCGTTAAATCTAGCGGGAGTTCGAATGAGCAGTTCTTC
TRBV18	-	-	TRBJ2-7	CASSQVGGPYEQYF	TGTGCCAGCTCCCAAGTAGGGGGACCCTACGAGCAGTACTTC
TRBV9	once	-	TRBJ2-1	CASSVVDYHNEQFF	TGTGCCAGCAGCGTAGTAGACTATCACAATGAGCAGTTCTTC
TRBV5-1	-	-	TRBJ2-1	CASSLAPVFNEQFF	TGCGCCAGCAGCTTGGCCCCGGTTTTCAATGAGCAGTTCTTC
TRBV5-1	-	-	TRBJ2-3	CASSLDVPTDTQYF	TGCGCCAGCAGCTTGGATGTACCCACAGATACGCAGTATTTT
TRBV29-1	once	-	TRBJ1-2	CSVTGGVGYGYTF	TGCAGCGTAACGGGGGGGGTAGGCTATGGCTACACCTTC
TRBV14	-	TRBD2	TRBJ2-3	CASSHLNPGLPTDTQYF	TGTGCCAGCAGCCATCTAAACCCGGGACTACCGACAGATACGCAGTATTTT
TRBV5-1	-	TRBD1	TRBJ1-3	CASSLDAYDRGSGNTIYF	TGCGCCAGCAGCTTGGATGCTTACGACAGGGGCTCTGGAAACACCATATATTTT
TRBV25-1	-	-	TRBJ1-2	CASSENIRGYGYTF	TGTGCCAGCAGTGAAAATATCAGGGGATACGGCTACACCTTC
TRBV6-1	-	TRBD1	TRBJ1-3	CASSGAGQGASGNTIYF	TGTGCCAGCAGTGGAGCGGGACAGGGGGCATCTGGAAACACCATATATTTT
TRBV6-1	-	TRBD1	TRBJ2-7	CASYRDRGQEQYF	TGTGCCAGTTACCGGGACAGGGGGCAGGAGCAGTACTTC
TRBV28	-	-	TRBJ1-2	CASSPIGLGTDYGYTF	TGTGCCAGCAGCCCTATCGGGCTGGGGACGGACTATGGCTACACCTTC
TRBV7-3	-	-	TRBJ2-7	CASSRGSAGSNEQYF	TGTGCCAGCAGCCGGGGATCTGCGGGATCCAACGAGCAGTACTTC
TRBV28	-	TRBD1	TRBJ1-3	CASSSGQVDTIYF	TGTGCCAGCAGTTCAGGACAGGTGGACACCATATATTTT
TRBV10-3	-	-	TRBJ2-7	CAISSPGQAYEQYF	TGTGCCATCAGTAGTCCGGGACAAGCCTACGAGCAGTACTTC
TRBV2	once	-	TRBJ2-5	CASSNQGPQETQYF	TGTGCCAGCAGCAACCAGGGGCCCCAAGAGACCCAGTACTTC
TRBV7-2	-	TRBD2	TRBJ2-7	CASSLVSGRAGYEQYF	TGTGCCAGCAGCTTAGTTAGCGGGAGGGCCGGGTACGAGCAGTACTTC
TRBV27	-	-	TRBJ2-6	CASTTSSGANVLTF	TGTGCCAGCACTACGAGCTCTGGGGCCAACGTCCTGACTTTC
TRBV5-1	-	TRBD2	TRBJ2-1	CASSLGASGLYNEQFF	TGCGCCAGCAGCTTGGGGGCTAGCGGACTTTACAATGAGCAGTTCTTC
TRBV7-2	few	TRBD1	TRBJ2-7	CASSLEWDSYEQYF	TGTGCCAGCAGCTTAGAGTGGGACAGCTACGAGCAGTACTTC
TRBV5-1	-	-	TRBJ2-2	CASSFRLENTGELFF	TGCGCCAGCAGCTTTCGGCTAGAAAACACCGGGGAGCTGTTTTTT
TRBV23-1	few	-	TRBJ1-1	CASTNNTEAFF	TGCGCCAGCACGAATAACACTGAAGCTTTCTTT
TRBV7-9	once	-	TRBJ2-1	CASSRRTLGDHSYNEQFF	TGTGCCAGCAGCCGACGGACTCTCGGTGACCACTCCTACAATGAGCAGTTCTTC
TRBV10-3	-	-	TRBJ2-5	CAISESLTGMKRQTQYF	TGTGCCATCAGTGAGTCTCTTACCGGGATGAAAAGACAGACCCAGTACTTC